The clone carrying this TCR beta chain was observed a handful of times. The germline gives CDR1 SGHTA, CDR2 FQGNSA. This CDR3 is 17 amino acids long. With 5 bases clipped from V and 5 bases from J, the junction kept 10 bases outside the gene matches. This sample was included in a study of molecular identifiers for immune sequencing clone quantification. Each CDR3 protein is one row after TCRdb ran MiXCR on the PCR reads. The table records nearly 650,000 distinct CDR3 sequences, about 25% of them present only once. Each library that profiled naive CD8 cells came from roughly 20,000 to 1,000,000 sorted cells with 10%, 30% or 50% RNA. A CD8+CD4-CCR7+CD45RA+ gate was used to sort naive CD8 T cells.

The chain recombines TRBV7-2 with TRBJ2-1; 12 bases are shared with TRBD2. The sequenced sample consisted of naive CD8+ T cells from blood, with Jurkat cell RNA spiked in. Subset reported: FACS-sorted CD8+CD4-CCR7+CD45RA+ naive T cells. This receptor was taken from a human donor in good health. Some libraries in this study had Jurkat cell RNA spiked in. CDR3 bases: TGTGCCAGCAGCAGGCTAGCGGGGGGGCCCCTCCACAATGAGCAGTTCTTC. Amino acids: CASSRLAGGPLHNEQFF.